The clone carrying this T cell receptor (beta chain) was seen just once. Profiling relied on immunoSEQ multiplex PCR, and the TCRdb table lists in-frame clones only, not all of them. The profile shows approximately 79,000 clones, roughly 96% of them singletons. This sample is drawn from a study of technical replicates of blood from a few donors. The CDR3 spans 15 residues. CDR1 is MDHEN and CDR2 is SYDVKM in the germline V gene. The trim removed 8 bases at V and 3 bases at J, leaving 9 bases unmatched. The clonotype originates from a human donor in good health. V gene TRBV28 combines with J gene TRBJ2-7, with TRBD2 matching over 11 bases. The sequencing input was T cells isolated from PBMCs. CDR3 nucleotide sequence: TGTGCCAGCCAGAGTCTAGCGGGAGGACGCTACGAGCAGTACTTC. It specifies CASQSLAGGRYEQYF.